This is a list of T cell receptor beta chains from one sample in a study of CD8 T cells in Susac syndrome. Each CDR3 protein is one row after TCRdb ran MiXCR on the immunoSEQ multiplex PCR reads. The repertoire holds fewer than 85,000 distinct CDR3 sequences, with roughly 94% as singletons. The sequencing input was CD8+ T cells from PBMCs. The receptors come from a human donor with Susac syndrome. The CDR3 runs from the conserved cysteine through the conserved F or W. A D gene is named only where the DNA matches it firmly. Size values are once, few and many counts, or a class for expanded clones, and some rows have none.

j_gene,abundance,d_gene,v_gene,CDR3nt,CDR3aa
TRBJ1-1,-,-,TRBV13,TGTGCCAGCAGCTTGGGCAGTTGGAACACTGAAGCTTTCTTT,CASSLGSWNTEAFF
TRBJ2-7,-,TRBD1,TRBV6-5,TGTGCCAGCAGTTACCCAGGGGGCGAGCAGTACTTC,CASSYPGGEQYF
TRBJ2-1,-,-,TRBV27,TGTGCCAGCAGTTTAAGCGGACAGATCTACAATGAGCAGTTCTTC,CASSLSGQIYNEQFF
TRBJ2-3,-,-,TRBV24-1,TGTGCCACCAGTGACCGAGGGAGCACAGATACGCAGTATTTT,CATSDRGSTDTQYF
TRBJ1-2,-,-,TRBV20-1,TGCAGTGCCCGTGGGCAGGCGCAGGACTATGGCTACACCTTC,CSARGQAQDYGYTF
TRBJ1-5,-,-,TRBV6-1,TGTGCCAGCAGGGAAGACGGTAATAGCAATCAGCCCCAGCATTTT,CASREDGNSNQPQHF
TRBJ2-1,-,-,TRBV5-6,TGTGCCAGCAGCGGAGGGGTTGAGCAGTTCTTC,CASSGGVEQFF
TRBJ1-6,-,-,TRBV6-2/TRBV6-3,TGTGCCAGCAGCTTCGGGAGTTCACCCCTCCACTTT,CASSFGSSPLHF
TRBJ2-3,once,-,TRBV5-1,TGCGCCAGCAGCCCCAACCGAGCGGGTGGTGATACGCAGTATTTT,CASSPNRAGGDTQYF
TRBJ2-3,-,TRBD1,TRBV2,TGTGCCAGTGAACCGAGGGGGCGTGGAGATACGCAGTATTTT,CASEPRGRGDTQYF
TRBJ2-5,-,TRBD2,TRBV9,TGTGCCAGCAGCGTAGGTAGCGGGGGAACGAAAGAGACCCAGTACTTC,CASSVGSGGTKETQYF
TRBJ2-5,-,-,TRBV7-9,TGTGCCAGCAGCTTATTGCTAGGTGGGACCCGGGAGACCCAGTACTTC,CASSLLLGGTRETQYF
TRBJ2-3,-,-,TRBV21-1,TGTGCCAGCAGCGCTCCCGGGACTTGGCTTGTGTCAGATACGCAGTATTTT,CASSAPGTWLVSDTQYF
TRBJ1-2,-,-,TRBV12-3/TRBV12-4,TGTGCCAGCAGTCCTAGACAGGCCCCGGCTAACTATGGCTACACCTTC,CASSPRQAPANYGYTF
TRBJ2-4,-,-,TRBV9,TGTGCCAGCAGCCCGAGCCCCGGGGCCGGGAACATTCAGTACTTC,CASSPSPGAGNIQYF
TRBJ1-2,-,-,TRBV27,TGTGCCAGCAGAGGAGGGAATGGCTACACCTTC,CASRGGNGYTF
TRBJ2-3,-,TRBD2,TRBV20-1,TGCAGTTCTCCCGCCGGGACTAGCGGGGGGACTAGGAGGGCAGATACGCAGTATTTT,CSSPAGTSGGTRRADTQYF
TRBJ1-6,-,-,TRBV7-9,TGTGCCAGCAGCGAAACCTCACAGGGTAACTCGTCACCCCTCCACTTT,CASSETSQGNSSPLHF
TRBJ2-1,-,TRBD1,TRBV11-2,TGTGCCAGCAGCCGCTCGACAGGGTGGAATGAGCAGTTCTTC,CASSRSTGWNEQFF
TRBJ2-5,-,TRBD1,TRBV18,TGTGCCAGCTCACTGGGACAGGTCGGACCAGAGACCCAGTACTTC,CASSLGQVGPETQYF
TRBJ2-7,-,-,TRBV5-1,TGCGCCAGCAGCTACCAGGGTTACGAGCAGTACTTC,CASSYQGYEQYF
TRBJ1-5,-,TRBD1,TRBV12-3/TRBV12-4,TGTGCCAGCAGTACCGGGACAGGGGGGCATCAGCCCCAGCATTTT,CASSTGTGGHQPQHF
TRBJ2-7,-,TRBD2,TRBV9,TGTGCCAGCAGCGAGGGGGGGGGACTAGCGAGGGACGAGCAGTACTTC,CASSEGGGLARDEQYF
TRBJ2-1,-,TRBD1,TRBV6-6,TGTGCCAGCACCCCGGGACAGGGAGTGAATGAGCAGTTCTTC,CASTPGQGVNEQFF
TRBJ2-1,-,TRBD2,TRBV27,TGTGCCAGCAGTCAGAGGACTAGCAAGGCGATCTTC,CASSQRTSKAIF
TRBJ2-1,-,-,TRBV14,TGTGCCAGCAGCCAAGATTGGGGGACTGACACCTACAATGAGCAGTTCTTC,CASSQDWGTDTYNEQFF
TRBJ2-7,-,-,TRBV20-1,TGCAGTGCTAGAGATCCGAGCTCCTACGAGCAGTACTTC,CSARDPSSYEQYF
TRBJ2-6,once,-,TRBV12-3/TRBV12-4,TGTGCCAGCAGGGGGGATATATCTGGGGCCAACGTCCTGACTTTC,CASRGDISGANVLTF
TRBJ1-2,-,-,TRBV7-9,TGTGCCAGCAGCCCCTGGGACACGGGGGATGGCTACACCTTC,CASSPWDTGDGYTF
TRBJ2-7,-,TRBD2,TRBV15,TGTGCCACGTCGCCGGGTCGGGGGGGCTACGAGCAGTACTTC,CATSPGRGGYEQYF
TRBJ1-2,-,TRBD1,TRBV29-1,TGCAGCGTCGAGGACAGGTTACCTGGCTACACCTTC,CSVEDRLPGYTF
TRBJ2-1,-,TRBD1,TRBV5-6,TGTGCCAGCAGCTGGGGACAGGGGGGCGGGTATGAGCAGTTCTTC,CASSWGQGGGYEQFF
TRBJ2-5,once,-,TRBV13,TGTGCCAGCGGAGGCAGGGGCCGGGAGACCCAGTACTTC,CASGGRGRETQYF
TRBJ1-4,-,-,TRBV3-1,TGTGCCAGCCAAGGCGCGGACAGTTTAGCGCGTTATGAAAAACTGTTTTTT,CASQGADSLARYEKLFF
TRBJ1-2,-,TRBD1,TRBV2,TGTGCCAGCAGTGGGGGCGGGACAGGGGGAGGCTACACCTTC,CASSGGGTGGGYTF
TRBJ2-1,-,TRBD2,TRBV20-1,TGCAGTGCTACCGGGACTAGCGGGGGCGATGAGCAGTTCTTC,CSATGTSGGDEQFF
TRBJ2-3,-,-,TRBV9,TGTGCCAGCTCCAGCACGGGGACCCCCGCAGATACGCAGTATTTT,CASSSTGTPADTQYF
TRBJ2-7,-,-,TRBV29-1,TGCAGCGTTGAAGATACAGTTTGGCCCGATTTGCCCTACGAGCAGTACTTC,CSVEDTVWPDLPYEQYF
TRBJ2-1,-,-,TRBV10-2,TGCGCCAGCAGCGGGATTAGCGGCCATTACAATGAGCAGTTCTTC,CASSGISGHYNEQFF
TRBJ2-1,-,-,TRBV9,TGTGCCAGCAGCGGGGACAAGCAGTTCTTC,CASSGDKQFF
TRBJ2-7,-,TRBD2,TRBV27,TGTGCCAGCAGTTCAGGACTAGCGACCTACGAGCAGTACTTC,CASSSGLATYEQYF
TRBJ2-7,-,-,TRBV7-8,TGTGCCAGCAGCTTAGACCCCCGTTACGAGCAGTACTTC,CASSLDPRYEQYF
TRBJ2-7,few,-,TRBV13,TGTGCCAGCAGCATCAGCTCCTACGAGCAGTACTTC,CASSISSYEQYF
TRBJ2-6,-,-,TRBV6-1,TGTGCCAGCAGTGACCACAGCTCTGGGGCCAACGTCCTGACTTTC,CASSDHSSGANVLTF
TRBJ1-1,-,-,TRBV27,TGTGCCAGCACCTCGCTGAGAGGTGAAGCTTTCTTT,CASTSLRGEAFF
TRBJ2-5,-,TRBD1,TRBV6-5,TGTGCCAGCAGTTTGTTACCCCCATCACAGGGGGCAAGGGAGACCCAGTACTTC,CASSLLPPSQGARETQYF
TRBJ2-5,-,-,TRBV27,TGTGCCAGCAGTTTGGCAGACGGCGGCAGAAGCATTCAAGAGACCCAGTACTTC,CASSLADGGRSIQETQYF